This T cell receptor (beta chain) was identified in a study of T cell responses to AZD1222 COVID-19 vaccine. Across the whole study: Analyses pooled second doses at about 4 or about 12 weeks.

The study, taken as a whole, reports: Repertoires in all cases were sampled only once the peak T cell response had passed. There were mostly white British donors and more females than males, and clonal diversity was possibly underestimated. Nearly half of spike-specific TCRs reportedly target unmutated variant regions.

This CDR3 is 13 amino acids long. Data came from immunoSEQ multiplex PCR; TCRdb stores just in-frame clones and leaves some out. The sample holds about 110,000 clones; roughly 90% are singletons and the top ten take approximately 5%. On this clone itself: Its matching antigen is unknown. The junction does not match germline at one end; this may be a read error.

This chain joins TRBV12-3 or TRBV12-4 and TRBJ1-2, with 7 bases that match TRBD1. The clonotype comes from an adult in good health. This specimen was peripheral blood, taken on day 0 of AZD1222 vaccination. CDR3 sequence: CASRLGQDYGYTF. CDR3 DNA sequence: TGTGCCAGCAGATTAGGACAGGACTATGGCTACACCTTC.